This T cell receptor beta chain derives from a study of shared clonotypes between healthy human individuals. Study-wide points: Lower generation probabilities were found for non-shared clonotypes than for those shared by all four donors. Estimated richness values were generally larger in naive subsets than in memory subsets.

The CDR3 is 13 residues long. V gave up 0 bases and J gave up 4 bases, with 6 bases separating them. The germline gives CDR1 LGHNA, CDR2 YSLEER. The material for each subset, its genomic DNA, was split evenly across several immunoSEQ plates. The data were produced by immunoSEQ multiplex PCR, yet TCRdb's version contains in-frame clones alone and is incomplete. The sample carries over a million clones, 95% to 97% recorded once. On this clone itself: Its target is unknown.

The J gene is TRBJ1-2, the V gene TRBV4-3; the D is unclear. This sequence was found in a young man in good health. The sequenced sample was naive CD4+ T cells sorted from blood. Subset specified: CD45RA+ positively selected. The CDR3 sequence: CASSQEVGYGYTF. The DNA of the CDR3 is TGCGCCAGCAGCCAAGAAGTCGGCTATGGCTACACCTTC.